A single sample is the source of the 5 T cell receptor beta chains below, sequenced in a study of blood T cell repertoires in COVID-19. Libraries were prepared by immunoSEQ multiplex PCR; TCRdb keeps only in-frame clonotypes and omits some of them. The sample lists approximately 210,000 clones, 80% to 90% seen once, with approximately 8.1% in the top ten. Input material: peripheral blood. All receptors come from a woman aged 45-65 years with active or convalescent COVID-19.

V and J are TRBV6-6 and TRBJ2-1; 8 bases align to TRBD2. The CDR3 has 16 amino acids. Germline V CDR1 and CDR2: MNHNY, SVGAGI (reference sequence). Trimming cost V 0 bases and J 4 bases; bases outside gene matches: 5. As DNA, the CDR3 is TGTGCCAGCAGTTACTCCCCAGCGGGGGAGTACAATGAGCAGTTCTTC. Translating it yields CASSYSPAGEYNEQFF.

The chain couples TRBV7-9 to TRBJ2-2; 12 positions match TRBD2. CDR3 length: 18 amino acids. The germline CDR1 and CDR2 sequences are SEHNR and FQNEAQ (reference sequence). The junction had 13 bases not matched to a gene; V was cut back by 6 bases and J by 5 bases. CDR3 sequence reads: CASSLTASGGASTGELFF. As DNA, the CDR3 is TGTGCCAGCAGTTTAACCGCTAGCGGGGGGGCTTCTACCGGGGAGCTGTTTTTT.

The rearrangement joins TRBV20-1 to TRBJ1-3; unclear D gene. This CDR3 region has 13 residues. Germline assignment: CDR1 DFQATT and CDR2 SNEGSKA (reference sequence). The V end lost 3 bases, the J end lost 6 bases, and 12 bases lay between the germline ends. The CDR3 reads CSASARGKNTIYF. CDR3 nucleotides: TGCAGTGCTAGTGCCAGAGGAAAAAACACCATATATTTT.

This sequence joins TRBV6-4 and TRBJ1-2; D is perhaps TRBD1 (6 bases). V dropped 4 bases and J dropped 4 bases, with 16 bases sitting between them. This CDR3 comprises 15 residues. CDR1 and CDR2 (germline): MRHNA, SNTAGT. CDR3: CASSAGGGGAYGYTF. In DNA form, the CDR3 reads TGTGCCAGCAGTGCCGGCGGCGGGGGCGCCTATGGCTACACCTTC.

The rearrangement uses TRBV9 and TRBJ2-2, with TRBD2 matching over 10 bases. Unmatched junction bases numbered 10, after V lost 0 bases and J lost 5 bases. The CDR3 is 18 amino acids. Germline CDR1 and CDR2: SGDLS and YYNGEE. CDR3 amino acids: CASSVAPGYSGGTGELFF. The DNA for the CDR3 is TGTGCCAGCAGCGTAGCCCCAGGCTATAGCGGGGGGACCGGGGAGCTGTTTTTT.